This TCR beta chain is drawn from a study of blood T cell repertoires in COVID-19. For the study at large: Samples came from the United States, Italy and Spain, spanning acute and convalescent COVID-19. The cDNA or gDNA used as material had been derived from T cells, B-cell-depleted T cells, or PBMCs.

V gave up 4 bases and J gave up 6 bases, with 12 bases separating them. Germline-derived CDR1 and CDR2 are SNHLY and FYNNEI. This CDR3 contains 13 residues. As processed by the authors: Cell counts per sample came from amplifying reference gene primers. TCRdb's table, derived via immunoSEQ multiplex PCR, lists solely in-frame clones and lacks some. V, J and clone size derive from that table, while D and trimming were established from the DNA sequence. The sample includes around 56,000 clones, less than 75% of them seen just once. There are a few counts of this clone. This TCR was recovered from a woman aged 50 to 65 with active or convalescent COVID-19. The chain has TRBV2 and TRBJ2-5; perhaps TRBD1 as D (5 bases). The sample taken for sequencing was peripheral blood. As DNA, the CDR3 is TGTGCCAGCAGTGGCCAGGGCCGACAGACCCAGTACTTC. It encodes CASSGQGRQTQYF.